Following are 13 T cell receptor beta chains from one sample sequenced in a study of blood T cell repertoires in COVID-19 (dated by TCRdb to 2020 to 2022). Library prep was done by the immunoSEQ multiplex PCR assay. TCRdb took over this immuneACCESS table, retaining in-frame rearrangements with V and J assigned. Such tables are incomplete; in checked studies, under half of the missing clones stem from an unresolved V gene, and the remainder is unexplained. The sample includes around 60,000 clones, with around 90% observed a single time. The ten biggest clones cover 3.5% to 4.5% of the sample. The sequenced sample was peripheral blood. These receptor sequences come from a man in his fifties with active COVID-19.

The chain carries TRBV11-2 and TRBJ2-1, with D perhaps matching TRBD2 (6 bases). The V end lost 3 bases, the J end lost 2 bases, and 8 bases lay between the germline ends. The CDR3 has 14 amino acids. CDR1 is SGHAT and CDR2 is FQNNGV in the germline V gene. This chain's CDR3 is CASSFRTTYNEQFF. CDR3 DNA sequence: TGTGCCAGCAGCTTCCGGACTACCTACAATGAGCAGTTCTTC.

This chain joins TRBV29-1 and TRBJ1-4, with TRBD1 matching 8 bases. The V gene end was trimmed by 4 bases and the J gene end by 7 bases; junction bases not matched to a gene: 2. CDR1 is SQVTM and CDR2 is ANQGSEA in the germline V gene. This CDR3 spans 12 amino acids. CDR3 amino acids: CSVGDRLEKLFF. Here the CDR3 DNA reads TGCAGCGTTGGGGACAGGCTTGAAAAACTGTTTTTT.

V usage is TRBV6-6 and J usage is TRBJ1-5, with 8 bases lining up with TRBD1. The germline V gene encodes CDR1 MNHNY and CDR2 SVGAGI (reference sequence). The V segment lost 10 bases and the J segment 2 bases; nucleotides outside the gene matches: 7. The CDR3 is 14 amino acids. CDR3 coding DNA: TGTGCCACCGCAGGGGGCCCGGGCAATCAGCCCCAGCATTTT. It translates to CATAGGPGNQPQHF.

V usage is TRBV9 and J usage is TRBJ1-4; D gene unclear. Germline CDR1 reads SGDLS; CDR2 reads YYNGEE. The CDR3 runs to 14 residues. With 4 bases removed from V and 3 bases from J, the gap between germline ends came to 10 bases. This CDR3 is CASSTPQANEKLFF. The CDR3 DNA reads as TGTGCCAGCAGCACCCCGCAGGCTAATGAAAAACTGTTTTTT.

The CDR3: CASSTGPGRETQYF. In nucleotides, the CDR3 is TGCGCCAGCAGCACCGGTCCAGGCCGGGAGACCCAGTACTTC. J is TRBJ2-5 and V is TRBV5-1; no clear D. Germline V lookup: CDR1 SGHRS, CDR2 YFSETQ. V was pared by 4 bases and J by 5 bases, with 15 bases between. The CDR3 loop spans 14 amino acids.

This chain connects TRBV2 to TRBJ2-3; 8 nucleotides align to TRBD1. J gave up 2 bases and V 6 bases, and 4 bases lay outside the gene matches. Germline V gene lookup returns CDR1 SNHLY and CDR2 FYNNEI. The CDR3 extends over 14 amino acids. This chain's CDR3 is CASRDREVTDTQYF. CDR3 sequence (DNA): TGTGCCAGCAGGGACAGGGAGGTCACAGATACGCAGTATTTT.

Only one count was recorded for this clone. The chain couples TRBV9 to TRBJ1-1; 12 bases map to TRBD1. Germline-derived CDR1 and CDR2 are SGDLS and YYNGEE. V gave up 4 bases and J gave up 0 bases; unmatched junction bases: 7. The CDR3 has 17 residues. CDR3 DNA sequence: TGTGCCAGCAGCCCCGGGACAGGGGGCCGAATGAACACTGAAGCTTTCTTT. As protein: CASSPGTGGRMNTEAFF.

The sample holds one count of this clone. Written as DNA, the CDR3 is TGTGCCACCAGTGATTTTCCGGGTCAACAAGAGACCCAGTACTTC. This gives the protein CATSDFPGQQETQYF. The genes are TRBV24-1 and TRBJ2-5; D uncertain. The CDR3 consists of 15 residues. Germline CDR1 and CDR2: KGHDR and SFDVKD. The V gene lost 1 base and the J gene lost 2 bases, with 10 bases spanning the gap.

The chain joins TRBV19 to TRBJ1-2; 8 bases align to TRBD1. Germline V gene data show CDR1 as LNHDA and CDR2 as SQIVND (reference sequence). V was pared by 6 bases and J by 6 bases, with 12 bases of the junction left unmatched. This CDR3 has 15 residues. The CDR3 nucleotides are TGTGCCAGTAGGATCCTTCGGGACAGGTTCGATGGCTACACCTTC. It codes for CASRILRDRFDGYTF.

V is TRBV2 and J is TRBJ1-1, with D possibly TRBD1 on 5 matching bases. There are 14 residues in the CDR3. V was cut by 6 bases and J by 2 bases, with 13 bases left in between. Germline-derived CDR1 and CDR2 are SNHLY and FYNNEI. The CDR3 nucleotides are TGTGCCAGCAGGCCGCGGGGGGGTAACACTGAAGCTTTCTTT. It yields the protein CASRPRGGNTEAFF.

The CDR3 spells CASSLGRTGSATDTQYF. As DNA, the CDR3 is TGTGCCAGCAGCTTAGGGCGGACAGGGAGTGCCACAGATACGCAGTATTTT. The V gene is TRBV11-3, the J gene TRBJ2-3, with TRBD1 matching over 8 bases. This CDR3 contains 17 residues. The trim removed 1 base at V and 2 bases at J, leaving 8 bases unmatched. Germline-derived CDR1 and CDR2 are SGHNT and YENEEA.

The CDR3 DNA is TGTGCCAGCAGTTTCCAGGGATGGTGGGGCTACACCTTC. Translating gives CASSFQGWWGYTF. The chain carries TRBV6-2 or TRBV6-3 and TRBJ1-2; maybe TRBD1 (5 bases). There are 13 residues in the CDR3. Germline values: CDR1 MNHEY, CDR2 SVGEGT. The V end was cut by 4 bases, the J end by 8 bases, with 14 bases between.

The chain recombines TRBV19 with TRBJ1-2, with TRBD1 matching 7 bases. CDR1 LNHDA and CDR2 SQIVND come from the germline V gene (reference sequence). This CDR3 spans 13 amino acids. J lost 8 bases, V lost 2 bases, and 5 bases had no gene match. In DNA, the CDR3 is TGTGCCAGTAGTATACGACAGGGAGAGGGCTACACCTTC. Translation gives CASSIRQGEGYTF.